The text below deals with one T cell receptor beta chain. It has no known antigen specificity. Base qualities are missing; no much larger clone stands one base away. This sample was included in a study of shared clonotypes between healthy human individuals (dated by TCRdb to 2018 to 2021). In the study overall: The cohort comprised two women and a few men aged 18 to 49 years. The study deeply sequenced blood TCR repertoires of roughly five healthy adults to estimate repertoire size and the extent of clonotype sharing between individuals. Different laboratories and diverse techniques were used to prepare libraries and sequence TCR repertoires, to increase sequencing depth and limit assay-specific biases. Per donor, leukapheresis produced somewhere between about 0.9 and 9.5 billion PBMCs. For each donor, three plates each were used for CD4 naive and CD4 memory, two plates were used for CD8 naive, and one plate was used for CD8 memory. Broader findings and caveats from the paper: Sharing across a few donors was observed for about 5% of naive CD4, about 3.2% of naive CD8, about 2.5% of memory CD4, and roughly 0.4% of memory CD8 clonotypes. Clonotypes shared by all four sorted-subset donors showed higher generation probabilities than non-shared clonotypes. Only blood was sampled, and tissue TCR repertoires likely differ from those in blood. Based on pairwise subsampling, the degree of clonotype sharing among donors was expected to be affected by sequencing depth. Rarefaction of sorted-subset datasets indicated incomplete sequencing despite the large sequencing depth. Naive subsets generally had larger estimated clonotype richness than memory subsets did. The genetic and exposure-history diversity represented was limited by the small number of donors.

Using the deep immunoSEQ assay, multiplex PCR amplified TCR CDR3 regions from genomic DNA. Extracted genomic DNA from each cell subset was distributed evenly across all wells of several immunoSEQ 96-well plates, and each plate was treated as a replicate. For sorted subsets, approximately 210 ng genomic DNA, equal to 30,000 or so T cell genomes, was loaded into each replicate PCR. The purified libraries were quantified using a Qubit 3.0 fluorometer, sized with a Bioanalyzer 2100, and then quantified again using the KAPA Library Quantification kit. Every immunoSEQ 96-well plate was sequenced on a separate single-read 150-cycle Illumina NextSeq 550 flow cell. Processing in the source paper ran as follows. The immunoSEQ output contained only junctional sequences without quality scores, so filtering could not match that applied to full-length reads. To assign V/J genes and CDR3, sequences were annotated against IMGT germline references using PyIR, a Python wrapper for IgBLAST v1.9. Reads were removed for weak V/J assignments (E-value above 1e-6), missing CDR3, stop codons, out-of-frame junctions, or ambiguous translated residues. V3J clonotypes were defined as sequences sharing the same inferred V gene, J gene, and CDR3 amino acid sequence. To compute the percentage overlap between repertoires, the number of shared unique clonotypes was divided by the size of the smaller repertoire. RTK rarefaction, the Chao1 estimator, and Recon v2.1 estimates of unobserved clonotypes were used to assess repertoire richness. OLGA was used to compute generation probabilities for all TCRbeta clonotypes that the gDNA method yielded from four donors. Here the immuneACCESS table is served through TCRdb, limited to in-frame sequences with V and J called. Missing clones are a known gap in these copies; in checked studies unresolved V genes cover under half, and the rest lacks a known reason. V and J calls and clone size are given by that table; D and trimming were obtained from the DNA. The sample yields about 700,000 clones; approximately 79% were counted once. About 1.7% of the sample is in the top ten clones.

V trim: 5 bases; J trim: 2 bases; unmatched bases: 12. CDR1 and CDR2 were assigned from the germline V gene (reference sequence) as SEHNR and FQNEAQ. From the cysteine through the phenylalanine, the CDR3 covers 17 amino acids. Only the CDR3 DNA stays, 51 bases, in frame from base 1. Donors were healthy HIV-negative adults with no recently reported acute infections or vaccinations. All donors were Caucasian adults living in Nashville, Tennessee, USA. CD4+ T cells were enriched through magnetic negative selection, after which naive cells were positively selected on CD45RA and the remaining negative fraction served as the memory subset. Blood was collected by leukapheresis, and PBMCs were isolated by Ficoll-Histopaque density gradient centrifugation and then cryopreserved in liquid nitrogen vapor phase. Purity and quantity of every magnetically sorted T cell population were checked by analytical flow cytometry. Genomic DNA was isolated from every sorted fraction and measured by UV absorbance on a Nanodrop 2000c.

This TCR was sampled from a woman aged 25-40 years in good health. Input material: memory CD4+ T cells sorted from blood. The sample's cell subset or site label, in plain terms: CD45RA-negative fraction. Here the chain combines TRBV7-9 and TRBJ2-4; TRBD1 agrees with 7 junctional bases. The CDR3 protein sequence reads: CASSLTMGQSTKNIQYF. The sequence in DNA is TGTGCCAGCAGCCTGACGATGGGACAGTCGACCAAAAACATTCAGTACTTC.